This TCR beta chain was profiled in a study of CD8+CD57+ T cells in acquired aplastic anemia. Study overall: Sorted CD4+ and CD8+ cells yielded around 3.2 ug of DNA on average. Study-level points and caveats: Patients and controls had in common twenty-nine CD8+ CDR3 sequences.

This clonotype was counted ten times or more. The antigen is unknown. The CDR3 is 15 amino acids. V lost 0 bases and J lost 4; bases outside the gene matches: 8. CDR1 and CDR2 from the germline V gene are DFQATT and SNEGSKA (reference sequence). CDR3 and TCR beta VDJ profiling relied on a genomic DNA template. TCRdb passed the reads through MiXCR, listing each CDR3 protein once. Altogether approximately 170,000 distinct CDR3 sequences are present, around 59% being singletons, with the ten largest covering approximately 16%. The sequence derives from a human donor in good health, serving as a control. The sample comprised sorted CD4+, CD8+, or CD8+CD57+ T cells (not recorded which) from PBMCs. The chain recombines TRBV20-1 with TRBJ1-2; 7 bases agree with TRBD1. CDR3 DNA: TGCAGTGCTAGAGATCTAACAGGGGTTAGCTATGGCTACACCTTC. Residues: CSARDLTGVSYGYTF.